This TCR beta chain came from a study of T cells in Graves' hyperthyroidism and ophthalmopathy. Amplified regions were TCR beta CDR3 sequences from RNA transcripts. The TCR CDR3 first-round RT-PCR relied on the HTBI primer set. One entry per CDR3 protein results from TCRdb running MiXCR on the multiplex PCR reads. The sample includes roughly 700,000 distinct CDR3 sequences, around 15% of them seen just once. This clonotype has ten or more counts. Its antigen is as yet unknown. The V segment lost 3 bases and the J segment 6 bases; nucleotides outside the gene matches: 6. This CDR3 contains 15 residues. Germline lookup yields CDR1 LNHDA and CDR2 SQIVND (reference sequence). Absent ophthalmopathy progression within 18 months defined stable Graves' hyperthyroidism. Reasons for excluding patients were uncontrolled infection, other autoimmune disease, pregnancy or lactation. Findings of the study overall: Patients with ophthalmopathy were separated from those with stable hyperthyroidism by a 13 V-J model.

The sample consisted of blood. This receptor was taken from a man between 45 and 60 years old with Graves' hyperthyroidism. The chain couples TRBV19 to TRBJ2-2, with 8 bases identical to TRBD2. The CDR3 nucleotides are TGTGCCAGTAGTATTTCGGGAGGGTTTCCCGGGGAGCTGTTTTTT. Its translation: CASSISGGFPGELFF.